Below, 31 T cell receptor beta chains from the same sample are listed, as sequenced in a study of cytomegalovirus exposure and HLA in healthy donors. The PCR made use of 60 Vbeta and 13 Jbeta primers. TCRdb keeps only in-frame clones here, not all; method: immunoSEQ multiplex PCR. Altogether some 150,000 clones are present, approximately 79% being singletons, with the ten largest covering roughly 6.7%. Sequenced material: PBMCs. The source of these receptors is a woman between 40 and 55 years old in good health and CMV-seropositive.

The rearrangement links TRBV5-1 to TRBJ2-2; possible D gene TRBD1, 6 bases. With 9 bases removed from V and 2 bases from J, the gap between germline ends came to 14 bases. CDR3 length: 14 residues. Germline V gene lookup returns CDR1 SGHRS and CDR2 YFSETQ. The CDR3: CATKMGQNTGELFF. Here the CDR3 DNA reads TGCGCCACCAAAATGGGACAAAACACCGGGGAGCTGTTTTTT.

This chain's CDR3 is CASAGQPLGYTF. CDR3 nucleotide sequence: TGTGCCAGCGCGGGACAGCCTCTTGGCTACACCTTC. This chain joins TRBV18 and TRBJ1-2; 7 bases are a match to TRBD1. V trimming: 8 bases; J trimming: 7 bases; junction bases outside the gene matches: 7. The CDR3 is made up of 12 amino acids. From germline, CDR1 is KGHSH and CDR2 LQKENI.

The rearrangement joins TRBV6-5 to TRBJ1-5; the D gene is possibly TRBD1 (5 bases). The CDR3 is 13 residues long. Germline-derived CDR1 and CDR2 are MNHEY and SVGAGI. Trimming stripped 6 bases from V and 3 bases from J, with 9 bases between. DNA for the CDR3: TGTGCCAGCAGAAGGGGCGCCAATCAGCCCCAGCATTTT. This gives the protein CASRRGANQPQHF.

This sequence joins TRBV5-4 and TRBJ2-1, with 7 bases lining up with TRBD1. The germline V gene encodes CDR1 SGHNT and CDR2 YYREEE (reference sequence). With V trimmed by 0 bases and J by 6 bases, 6 bases remained unmatched. CDR3 length: 15 amino acids. In DNA form, the CDR3 reads TGTGCCAGCAGCTTGGGAGGGGGCGCAATCAATGAGCAGTTCTTC. This codes for CASSLGGGAINEQFF.

The V gene is TRBV28, the J gene TRBJ2-3, with D possibly being TRBD2 (5 bases). This CDR3 comprises 14 residues. Germline CDR1 is MDHEN and CDR2 is SYDVKM. The V end lost 6 bases, the J end lost 0 bases, and 10 bases lay between the germline ends. CDR3 nucleotides: TGTGCCAGCAGCCGCGGGCTTAGCACAGATACGCAGTATTTT. This sequence encodes CASSRGLSTDTQYF.

V and J are TRBV18 and TRBJ2-3; weak D call: TRBD1 (7 bases). This CDR3 contains 16 residues. The V gene's germline CDR1 is KGHSH and CDR2 LQKENI. Deletions cut 3 bases from V and 2 bases from J, with 15 bases between. The chain's CDR3 is CASSPNSGGITDTQYF. In nucleotides, the CDR3 is TGTGCCAGCTCACCCAATTCAGGGGGGATCACAGATACGCAGTATTTT.

V gene TRBV19 combines with J gene TRBJ2-6, with 10 bases lining up with TRBD1. The CDR3 extends over 17 amino acids. CDR1 and CDR2 from the germline V gene are LNHDA and SQIVND (reference sequence). The junction had 11 bases not matched to a gene; V was cut back by 9 bases and J by 3 bases. CDR3 sequence reads: CASVPGTGASGANVLTF. Here the CDR3 DNA reads TGTGCCAGCGTCCCGGGGACAGGGGCTAGTGGGGCCAACGTCCTGACTTTC. The full variable domain, with the rest looked up from reference TRBV19 and TRBJ2-6, is DGGITQSPKYLFRKEGQNVTLSCEQNLNHDAMYWYRQDPGQGLRLIYYSQIVNDFQKGDIAEGYSVSREKKESFPLTVTSAQKNPTAFYLCASVPGTGASGANVLTFGAGSRLTVL.

The chain is built from TRBV2 and TRBJ1-5; D is perhaps TRBD1 (5 bases). Germline-derived CDR1 and CDR2 are SNHLY and FYNNEI. The CDR3 consists of 16 residues. Trimming pared 4 bases from V and 0 bases from J, leaving 13 bases between. CDR3 protein: CASSATSGNSNQPQHF. Written as DNA, the CDR3 is TGTGCCAGCAGTGCCACCTCAGGGAATAGCAATCAGCCCCAGCATTTT. The whole variable domain, filled in from reference TRBV2 and TRBJ1-5, reads EPEVTQTPSHQVTQMGQEVILRCVPISNHLYFYWYRQILGQKVEFLVSFYNNEISEKSEIFDDQFSVERPDGSNFTLKIRSTKLEDSAMYFCASSATSGNSNQPQHFGDGTRLSIL.

The chain combines TRBV2 with TRBJ2-5, with 14 positions matching TRBD2. This CDR3 has 15 amino acids. From germline, CDR1 is SNHLY and CDR2 FYNNEI. With V trimmed by 6 bases and J by 4 bases, 4 bases remained unmatched. CDR3 bases: TGTGCCAGCAGCGCGGGACTAGCGGGGGTAGAGACCCAGTACTTC. Translating gives CASSAGLAGVETQYF.

This rearrangement joins TRBV5-4 to TRBJ2-2; possible D gene TRBD2, 5 bases. The germline V and J ends were trimmed by 4 bases and 5 bases, with 15 bases remaining between them. From germline, CDR1 is SGHNT and CDR2 YYREEE (reference sequence). The length of the CDR3 is 15 residues. CDR3 DNA sequence: TGTGCCAGCAGCCCCGTGGATACGGGGACCGGGGAGCTGTTTTTT. This gives the protein CASSPVDTGTGELFF.

V usage is TRBV6-1 and J usage is TRBJ1-2, with D possibly TRBD1 on 6 matching bases. V dropped 2 bases and J dropped 4 bases, with 11 bases sitting between them. This CDR3 is built from 14 residues. Germline CDR1 and CDR2: MNHNS and SASEGT. The CDR3 DNA sequence: TGTGCCAGCAGTGAAAAGCGGGGGCCCTATGGCTACACCTTC. It encodes CASSEKRGPYGYTF.

The DNA of the CDR3 is TGTGCCAGCAGCTTCACGGGACTTTCCTACGAGCAGTACTTC. Its protein product is CASSFTGLSYEQYF. This chain connects TRBV7-9 to TRBJ2-5; TRBD2 is a possible D gene (6 bases). The J call may be faulty, since TRBJ2-7 better matches the DNA end. CDR1 is SEHNR and CDR2 is FQNEAQ in the germline V gene (reference sequence). The CDR3 loop spans 14 amino acids.

The chain links TRBV19 to TRBJ1-1; a weak D match, TRBD1 (6 bases). V shed 3 bases and J shed 9 bases, with 14 bases lying between them. CDR1 LNHDA and CDR2 SQIVND come from the germline V gene (reference sequence). The CDR3 has 13 amino acids. DNA of the CDR3: TGTGCCAGTAGTATTCACAGGGCTGATCAAGCTTTCTTT. Protein: CASSIHRADQAFF.

The V gene is TRBV6-1, the J gene TRBJ2-2, with 14 bases matching TRBD2. The germline CDR1 and CDR2 sequences are MNHNS and SASEGT. V was clipped by 2 bases and J by 1 base; unmatched bases: 12. The CDR3 is 21 amino acids. In DNA, the CDR3 is TGTGCCAGCAGTGAAAAGACCCAGGGACTAGCGGGGGTCCAGAACACCGGGGAGCTGTTTTTT. Protein product: CASSEKTQGLAGVQNTGELFF.

The chain links TRBV6-5 to TRBJ2-7, with TRBD1 matching 7 bases. J gave up 10 bases and V 8 bases, and 17 bases lay outside the gene matches. This CDR3 has 14 amino acids. Germline lookup yields CDR1 MNHEY and CDR2 SVGAGI. CDR3 sequence reads: CASGDGQASSKQYF. The DNA for the CDR3 is TGTGCCAGCGGTGATGGACAGGCATCAAGCAAACAGTACTTC.

The J gene is TRBJ2-7, the V gene TRBV19, with D possibly being TRBD1 (6 bases). The CDR3 spans 14 residues. From germline, CDR1 is LNHDA and CDR2 SQIVND (reference sequence). V was trimmed by 4 bases and J by 3 bases, leaving 13 bases between them. CDR3 sequence reads: CASSRSGAYYEQYF. The CDR3 DNA follows: TGTGCCAGTAGTAGGTCAGGGGCATACTACGAGCAGTACTTC.

This clone was counted once. The V and J genes are TRBV2 and TRBJ1-2; D might be TRBD1 (5 bases). The CDR3 extends over 11 amino acids. Trimming stripped 7 bases from V and 8 bases from J, with 11 bases between. Germline CDR1 SNHLY, CDR2 FYNNEI. CDR3 sequence (DNA): TGTGCCAGCAAGGGGTATTTCGGCTACACCTTC. It translates to CASKGYFGYTF.

The chain uses TRBV30 and TRBJ2-3; possible D gene TRBD2, 5 bases. Trimming removed 3 bases at V and 10 bases at J, with 20 bases between. The CDR3 covers 14 residues. In germline, CDR1 is GTSNPN, CDR2 SVGIG (reference sequence). CDR3 DNA: TGTGCCTGGAGCCCCACGGGGAGAGGAACTCCGCAGTATTTT. The encoded protein is CAWSPTGRGTPQYF. Complete variable domain (other parts from reference TRBV30 and TRBJ2-3): SQTIHQWPATLVQPVGSPLSLECTVEGTSNPNLYWYRQAAGRGLQLLFYSVGIGQISSEVPQNLSASRPQDRQFILSSKKLLLSDSGFYLCAWSPTGRGTPQYFGPGTRLTVL.

The V and J genes are TRBV5-4 and TRBJ1-2, with TRBD1 identical over 9 bases. The ends lost 3 bases at V and 8 bases at J; junction bases unmatched: 11. The germline gives CDR1 SGHNT, CDR2 YYREEE (reference sequence). This CDR3 is 15 amino acids long. The CDR3, as DNA: TGTGCCAGCAGCTCGGGACAGGGAGACGTGGGGGGCTACACCTTC. It translates to CASSSGQGDVGGYTF.

V is TRBV19 and J is TRBJ2-3; 7 bases line up with TRBD1. V gave up 3 bases and J gave up 2 bases; unmatched junction bases: 11. CDR1 and CDR2 from the germline V gene are LNHDA and SQIVND (reference sequence). The CDR3 totals 17 residues. The CDR3 spells CASSIDLGTAATDTQYF. CDR3 sequence (DNA): TGTGCCAGTAGTATTGACCTCGGGACAGCTGCCACAGATACGCAGTATTTT.

This clone showed up just once. The V gene is TRBV6-6, the J gene TRBJ1-5, with TRBD1 identical over 9 bases. The V gene end was trimmed by 6 bases and the J gene end by 6 bases; junction bases not matched to a gene: 3. The germline V gene encodes CDR1 MNHNY and CDR2 SVGAGI (reference sequence). The CDR3 spans 13 residues. The CDR3 DNA reads as TGTGCCAGCAGGGGACAGGGCGCTCAGCCCCAGCATTTT. Residues: CASRGQGAQPQHF.

The V call is TRBV30, the J call TRBJ1-6; the D gene is possibly TRBD1 (6 bases). The V end was cut by 2 bases, the J end by 7 bases, with 21 bases between. This CDR3 has 17 residues. The germline V gene encodes CDR1 GTSNPN and CDR2 SVGIG (reference sequence). The CDR3 region is CAWSTSRGTGSNSPLHF. The CDR3 region has the DNA TGTGCCTGGAGTACCTCCAGGGGCACAGGGTCGAATTCACCCCTCCACTTT. Full variable domain (rest looked up from reference TRBV30 and TRBJ1-6): SQTIHQWPATLVQPVGSPLSLECTVEGTSNPNLYWYRQAAGRGLQLLFYSVGIGQISSEVPQNLSASRPQDRQFILSSKKLLLSDSGFYLCAWSTSRGTGSNSPLHFGNGTRLTVT.

The J gene is TRBJ2-1, the V gene TRBV15, with TRBD1 matching over 11 bases. This CDR3 spans 16 amino acids. V trimming: 4 bases; J trimming: 3 bases; junction bases outside the gene matches: 5. Germline CDR1 LNHNV, CDR2 YYDKDF (reference sequence). CDR3 coding DNA: TGTGCCACCAGCAAAGAGGGGACAGGGGGCTACAATGAGCAGTTCTTC. Protein sequence: CATSKEGTGGYNEQFF.

This chain uses TRBV30 with TRBJ1-1; maybe TRBD1 (6 bases). The V gene lost 0 bases and the J gene lost 10 bases, with 15 bases spanning the gap. Germline values: CDR1 GTSNPN, CDR2 SVGIG (reference sequence). The CDR3 has 13 amino acids. CDR3 sequence: CAWSVSQGMSAFF. In DNA, the CDR3 is TGTGCCTGGAGTGTATCACAGGGTATGTCAGCTTTCTTT.

The chain has TRBV15 and TRBJ2-3; TRBD1 matches 7 bases. The CDR3 contains 18 residues. The J segment lost 2 bases and the V segment lost 0 bases, leaving 11 bases of the junction unmatched. Germline CDR1 LNHNV, CDR2 YYDKDF (reference sequence). The CDR3 region has the DNA TGTGCCACCAGCAGAGATCTTTGGACAGGAAGGGACACAGATACGCAGTATTTT. Its translation: CATSRDLWTGRDTDTQYF.

J is TRBJ2-5 and V is TRBV18; TRBD1 agrees at 7 bases. Near its end, the DNA agrees better with TRBJ2-7, so the J call may be wrong. Germline values: CDR1 KGHSH, CDR2 LQKENI. The CDR3 spans 15 residues. The DNA for the CDR3 is TGTGCCAGCTCACCACCGACCCGGGACAGCTACGAGCAGTACTTC. Protein sequence: CASSPPTRDSYEQYF.

The chain uses TRBV19 and TRBJ1-1; 9 bases are a match to TRBD1. After removal of 6 bases from V and 3 bases from J, the junction contained 5 bases not matched to a gene. Germline lookup yields CDR1 LNHDA and CDR2 SQIVND (reference sequence). The CDR3 has 14 residues. CDR3 sequence (DNA): TGTGCCAGTAGGGGACAGGGACCACACACTGAAGCTTTCTTT. Residues: CASRGQGPHTEAFF.

This chain uses TRBV19 with TRBJ2-2; no clear D. The length of the CDR3 is 13 residues. The germline V gene encodes CDR1 LNHDA and CDR2 SQIVND (reference sequence). V lost 6 bases and J lost 0, with 5 bases in between. The CDR3 sequence is CASSRTNTGELFF. In nucleotides, the CDR3 is TGTGCCAGTAGCAGGACGAACACCGGGGAGCTGTTTTTT.

This clone has only a few counts. The chain couples TRBV6-1 to TRBJ2-2, with D possibly being TRBD1 (6 bases). Germline CDR1 and CDR2: MNHNS and SASEGT. Trimming took off 6 bases at V and 7 bases at J, with 12 bases between the two ends. The CDR3 sequence is 13 residues long. The DNA of the CDR3 is TGTGCCAGCAGGGCAACAGGGATCGGGGAGCTGTTTTTT. It codes for CASRATGIGELFF.

The V gene is TRBV19, the J gene TRBJ2-3; tentatively, D is TRBD2 (7 bases). The CDR3 is 16 amino acids. V lost 2 bases and J 0 bases, leaving 12 bases between the germline ends. Looked up from germline, CDR1 is LNHDA and CDR2 is SQIVND (reference sequence). The CDR3 DNA is TGTGCCAGTAGTATACTCGGGGGGCGTAGCACAGATACGCAGTATTTT. This translates into CASSILGGRSTDTQYF.

V usage is TRBV2 and J usage is TRBJ1-2; D gene uncertain. V gave up 2 bases and J gave up 2 bases, with 15 bases separating them. The CDR3 runs to 16 residues. Per the germline V gene, CDR1 is SNHLY and CDR2 is FYNNEI. In nucleotides, the CDR3 is TGTGCCAGCAGTGAAATAGGCGGCAGCCTCAACTATGGCTACACCTTC. Translation: CASSEIGGSLNYGYTF.